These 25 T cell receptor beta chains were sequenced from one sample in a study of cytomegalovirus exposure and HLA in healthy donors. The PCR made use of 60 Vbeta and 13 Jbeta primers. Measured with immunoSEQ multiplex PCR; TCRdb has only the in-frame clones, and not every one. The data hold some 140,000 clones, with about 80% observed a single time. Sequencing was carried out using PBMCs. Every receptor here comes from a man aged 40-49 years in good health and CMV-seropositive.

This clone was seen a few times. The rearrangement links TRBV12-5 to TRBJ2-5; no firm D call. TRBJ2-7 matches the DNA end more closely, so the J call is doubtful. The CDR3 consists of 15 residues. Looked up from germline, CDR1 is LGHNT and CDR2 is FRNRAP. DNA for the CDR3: TGTGCTAGTGGTTTGGTACCCGGTTCCCTCTACGAGCAGTACTTC. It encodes CASGLVPGSLYEQYF.

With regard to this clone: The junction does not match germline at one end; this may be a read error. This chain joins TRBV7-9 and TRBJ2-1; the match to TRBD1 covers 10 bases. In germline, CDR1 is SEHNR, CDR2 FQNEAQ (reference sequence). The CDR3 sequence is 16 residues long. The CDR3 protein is CSSSSTGGGPYNEQFF. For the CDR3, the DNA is TGTTCCAGCAGCTCGACAGGGGGCGGACCCTACAATGAGCAGTTCTTC.

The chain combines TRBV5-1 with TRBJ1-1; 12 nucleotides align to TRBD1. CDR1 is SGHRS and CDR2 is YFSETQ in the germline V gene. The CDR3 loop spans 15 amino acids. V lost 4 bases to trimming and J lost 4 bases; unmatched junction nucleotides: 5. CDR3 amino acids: CASSDRDRGRTEAFF. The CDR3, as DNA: TGCGCCAGCAGCGACCGGGACAGGGGGCGCACTGAAGCTTTCTTT.

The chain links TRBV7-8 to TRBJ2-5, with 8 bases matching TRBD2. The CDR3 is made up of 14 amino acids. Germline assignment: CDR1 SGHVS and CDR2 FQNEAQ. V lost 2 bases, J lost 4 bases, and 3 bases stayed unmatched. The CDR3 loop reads CASSLWTSPETQYF. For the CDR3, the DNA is TGTGCCAGCAGCTTATGGACTAGCCCAGAGACCCAGTACTTC.

The chain's CDR3 is CSVADYGYTF. Written as DNA, the CDR3 is TGCAGCGTTGCAGACTATGGCTACACCTTC. The chain has TRBV29-1 and TRBJ1-2; no firm D call. CDR3 length equals 10 residues. Trimming took 4 bases from V and 3 from J, leaving 3 bases between them. CDR1 and CDR2 (germline): SQVTM, ANQGSEA.

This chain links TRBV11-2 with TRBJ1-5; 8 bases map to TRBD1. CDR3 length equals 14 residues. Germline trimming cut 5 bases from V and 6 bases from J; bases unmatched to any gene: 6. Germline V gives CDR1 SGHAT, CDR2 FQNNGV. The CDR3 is CASSKDRVRQPQHF. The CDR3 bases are TGTGCCAGCAGCAAGGACAGGGTTCGTCAGCCCCAGCATTTT. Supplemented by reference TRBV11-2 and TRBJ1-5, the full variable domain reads EAGVAQSPRYKIIEKRQSVAFWCNPISGHATLYWYQQILGQGPKLLIQFQNNGVVDDSQLPKDRFSAERLKGVDSTLKIQPAKLEDSAVYLCASSKDRVRQPQHFGDGTRLSIL.

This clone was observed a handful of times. The CDR3 DNA reads as TGTGCCAGCAGTTCCTCGGGAGGGACTAGCGGCTACTTC. It specifies CASSSSGGTSGYF. This chain connects TRBV6-5 to TRBJ2-5; 11 positions match TRBD2. The CDR3 contains 13 residues. CDR1 is MNHEY, CDR2 SVGAGI, per germline. V gave up 4 bases and J gave up 14 bases; unmatched junction bases: 9.

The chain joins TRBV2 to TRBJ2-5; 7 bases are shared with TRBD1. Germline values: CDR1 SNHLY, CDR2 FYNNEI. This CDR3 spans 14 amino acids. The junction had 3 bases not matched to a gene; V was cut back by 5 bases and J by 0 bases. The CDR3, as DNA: TGTGCCAGCAGTATCGGACAGGACCAAGAGACCCAGTACTTC. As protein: CASSIGQDQETQYF.

The CDR3 protein is CASSLARQGDGYTF. In DNA form, the CDR3 reads TGTGCCAGCAGCTTAGCCCGACAGGGTGATGGCTACACCTTC. The V gene is TRBV7-2, the J gene TRBJ1-2, with 7 bases matching TRBD1. The CDR3 has 14 amino acids. The germline V gene has CDR1 SGHTA and CDR2 FQGNSA. The V and J ends lost 0 bases and 6 bases, in that order; junction bases with no gene match: 4. Filled out from reference TRBV7-2 and TRBJ1-2, the complete variable domain reads GAGVSQSPSNKVTEKGKDVELRCDPISGHTALYWYRQSLGQGLEFLIYFQGNSAPDKSGLPSDRFSAERTGGSVSTLTIQRTQQEDSAVYLCASSLARQGDGYTFGSGTRLTVV.

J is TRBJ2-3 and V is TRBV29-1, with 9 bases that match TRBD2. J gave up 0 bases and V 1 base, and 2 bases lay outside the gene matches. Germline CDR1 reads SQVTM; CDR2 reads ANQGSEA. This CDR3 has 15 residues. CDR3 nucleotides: TGCAGCGTTGAAGTTAGCGGGAGTAGCACAGATACGCAGTATTTT. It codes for CSVEVSGSSTDTQYF.

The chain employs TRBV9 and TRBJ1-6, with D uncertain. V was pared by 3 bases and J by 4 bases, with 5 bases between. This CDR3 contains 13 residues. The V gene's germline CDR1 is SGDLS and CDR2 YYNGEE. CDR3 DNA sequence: TGTGCCAGCAGCGAAACTTATAATTCACCCCTCCACTTT. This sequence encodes CASSETYNSPLHF.

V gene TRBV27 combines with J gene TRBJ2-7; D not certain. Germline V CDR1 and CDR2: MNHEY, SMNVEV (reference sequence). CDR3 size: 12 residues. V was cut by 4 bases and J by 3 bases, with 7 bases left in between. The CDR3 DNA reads TGTGCCAGCAGTTCAGGCCTCTACGAGCAGTACTTC. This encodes CASSSGLYEQYF.

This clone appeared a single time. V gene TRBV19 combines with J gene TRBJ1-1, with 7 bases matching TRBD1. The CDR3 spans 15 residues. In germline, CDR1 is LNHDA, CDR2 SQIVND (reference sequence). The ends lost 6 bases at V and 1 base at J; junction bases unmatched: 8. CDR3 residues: CASRWSGQTNTEAFF. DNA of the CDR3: TGTGCCAGTAGATGGTCGGGACAGACGAACACTGAAGCTTTCTTT.

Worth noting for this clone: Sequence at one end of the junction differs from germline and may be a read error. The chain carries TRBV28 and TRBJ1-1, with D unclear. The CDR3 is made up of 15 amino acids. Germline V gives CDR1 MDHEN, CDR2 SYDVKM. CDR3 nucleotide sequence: TGTGCCAGCAGTTTCACGCCGGGGAGGAACGCTGAAGCTTTCTTT. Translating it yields CASSFTPGRNAEAFF.

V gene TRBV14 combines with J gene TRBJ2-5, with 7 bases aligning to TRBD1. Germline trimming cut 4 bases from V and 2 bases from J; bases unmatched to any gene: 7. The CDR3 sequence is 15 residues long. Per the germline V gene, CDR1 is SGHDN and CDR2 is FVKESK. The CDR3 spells CASSLTGTEQETQYF. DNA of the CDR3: TGTGCCAGCAGCCTAACCGGGACAGAGCAAGAGACCCAGTACTTC.

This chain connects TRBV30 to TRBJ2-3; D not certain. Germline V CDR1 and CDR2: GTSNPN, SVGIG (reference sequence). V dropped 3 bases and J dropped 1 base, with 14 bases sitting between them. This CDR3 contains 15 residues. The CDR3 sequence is CAWSHPTVGTDTQYF. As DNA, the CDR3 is TGTGCCTGGAGCCACCCTACCGTTGGCACAGATACGCAGTATTTT.

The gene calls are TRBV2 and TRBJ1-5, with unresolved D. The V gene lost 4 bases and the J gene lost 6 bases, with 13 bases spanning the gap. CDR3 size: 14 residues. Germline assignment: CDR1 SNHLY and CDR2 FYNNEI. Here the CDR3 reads CASSGTRGSQPQHF. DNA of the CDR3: TGTGCCAGCAGTGGGACCCGGGGAAGTCAGCCCCAGCATTTT.

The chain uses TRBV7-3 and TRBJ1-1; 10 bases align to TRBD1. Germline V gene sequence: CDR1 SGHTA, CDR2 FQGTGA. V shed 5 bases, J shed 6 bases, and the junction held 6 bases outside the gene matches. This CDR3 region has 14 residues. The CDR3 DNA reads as TGTGCCAGCAGCCCCGGGACAGGGGTCGCTGAAGCTTTCTTT. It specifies CASSPGTGVAEAFF.

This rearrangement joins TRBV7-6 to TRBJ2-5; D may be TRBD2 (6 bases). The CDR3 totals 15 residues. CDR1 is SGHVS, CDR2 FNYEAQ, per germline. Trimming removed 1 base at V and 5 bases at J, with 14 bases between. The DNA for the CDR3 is TGTGCCAGCAGCTTAGGAGGGAGGAGCGGGGAGACCCAGTACTTC. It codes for CASSLGGRSGETQYF.

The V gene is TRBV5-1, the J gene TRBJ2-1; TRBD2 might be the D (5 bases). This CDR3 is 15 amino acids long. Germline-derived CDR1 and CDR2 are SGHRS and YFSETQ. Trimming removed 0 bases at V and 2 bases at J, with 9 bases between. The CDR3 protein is CASSLAEGTYNEQFF. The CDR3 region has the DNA TGCGCCAGCAGCTTGGCCGAGGGTACCTACAATGAGCAGTTCTTC.

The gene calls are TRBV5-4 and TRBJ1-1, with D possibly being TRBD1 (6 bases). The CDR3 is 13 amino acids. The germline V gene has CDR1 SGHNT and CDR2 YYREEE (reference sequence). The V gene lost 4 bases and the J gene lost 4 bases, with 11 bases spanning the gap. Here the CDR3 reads CASSIQGATEAFF. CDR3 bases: TGTGCCAGCAGCATACAGGGAGCCACTGAAGCTTTCTTT.

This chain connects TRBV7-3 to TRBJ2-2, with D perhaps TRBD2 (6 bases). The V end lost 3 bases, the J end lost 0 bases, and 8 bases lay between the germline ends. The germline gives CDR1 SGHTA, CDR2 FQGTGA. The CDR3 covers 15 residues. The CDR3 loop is CASSFGGANTGELFF. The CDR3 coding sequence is TGTGCCAGCAGCTTCGGGGGAGCGAACACCGGGGAGCTGTTTTTT. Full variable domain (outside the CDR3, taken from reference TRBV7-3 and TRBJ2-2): GAGVSQTPSNKVTEKGKYVELRCDPISGHTALYWYRQSLGQGPEFLIYFQGTGAADDSGLPNDRFFAVRPEGSVSTLKIQRTERGDSAVYLCASSFGGANTGELFFGEGSRLTVL.

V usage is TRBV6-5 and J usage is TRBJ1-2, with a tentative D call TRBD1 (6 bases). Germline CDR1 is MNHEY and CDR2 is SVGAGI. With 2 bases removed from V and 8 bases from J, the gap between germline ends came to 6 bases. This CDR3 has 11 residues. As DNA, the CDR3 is TGTGCCAGCAGTTACGGGGGCGGCTACACCTTC. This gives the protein CASSYGGGYTF.

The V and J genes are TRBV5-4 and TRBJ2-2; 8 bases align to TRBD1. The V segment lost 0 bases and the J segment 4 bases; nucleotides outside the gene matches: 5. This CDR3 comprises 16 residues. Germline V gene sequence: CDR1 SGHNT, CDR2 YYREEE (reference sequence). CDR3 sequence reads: CASSLGTGPSTGELFF. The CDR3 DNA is TGTGCCAGCAGCTTGGGGACAGGGCCCTCCACCGGGGAGCTGTTTTTT.

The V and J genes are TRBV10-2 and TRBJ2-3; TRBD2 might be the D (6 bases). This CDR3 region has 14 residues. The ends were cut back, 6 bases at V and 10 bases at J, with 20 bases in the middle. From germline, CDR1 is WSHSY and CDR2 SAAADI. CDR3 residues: CASRSSGPSGPQYF. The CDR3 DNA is TGCGCCAGCAGGAGTAGCGGACCTTCGGGACCGCAGTATTTT.